This TCR beta chain was found in a study of cytomegalovirus exposure and HLA in healthy donors. PCR was performed using 60 Vbeta and 13 Jbeta primers. TCRdb's table, derived via immunoSEQ multiplex PCR, lists solely in-frame clones and lacks some. The table has about 200,000 clones, roughly 73% seen once. Study conclusions and caveats: Cytomegalovirus status, reportedly, was diagnosed with high specificity and sensitivity by the classifier. A highly shared variant cluster was judged a likely technical artifact. Among TCR beta chains, those listed as cytomegalovirus-associated numbered about 150. Earlier findings revealed that most TCR beta V segments proved productive either about 87% or about 30% of the time.

Trimming removed 10 bases from V and 1 base from J; junction bases left unmatched: 8. CDR1 LNHDA and CDR2 SQIVND come from the germline V gene (reference sequence). The CDR3 length is 14 residues. As for this clone: What it binds is not known.

The sequence came from a woman between 25 and 40 years old in good health and CMV-seronegative. Sequenced input: PBMCs. V gene TRBV19 combines with J gene TRBJ2-7, with TRBD1 matching over 9 bases. The CDR3: CATNPGTGSYEQYF. CDR3 nucleotide sequence: TGTGCCACGAATCCCGGGACAGGGTCCTACGAGCAGTACTTC.